The 15 T cell receptor beta chains in this list originate from one sample, sequenced in a study of blood T cell repertoires in COVID-19. Generated by immunoSEQ multiplex PCR, the TCRdb table keeps only in-frame clones and is missing some. The table records 150,000 to 200,000 clones, 85% to 90% of them present only once. What was sequenced was peripheral blood. These receptors all come from a young woman who had recovered from COVID-19.

The chain couples TRBV24-1 to TRBJ2-1; 7 positions agree with TRBD2. V lost 6 bases and J lost 8; bases outside the gene matches: 9. The CDR3 runs to 14 residues. CDR1 KGHDR and CDR2 SFDVKD come from the germline V gene. The CDR3 DNA follows: TGTGCCACCAGTAGCTTCCCAGGGAGGGATGAGCAGTTCTTC. Translated, it gives CATSSFPGRDEQFF.

V is TRBV30 and J is TRBJ1-6; 7 positions agree with TRBD1. Looked up from germline, CDR1 is GTSNPN and CDR2 is SVGIG (reference sequence). After removal of 2 bases from V and 5 bases from J, the junction contained 6 bases not matched to a gene. This CDR3 region has 15 residues. CDR3 nucleotide sequence: TGTGCCTGGAGTAAACTAGACAGGGATAATTCACCCCTCCACTTT. It is translated as CAWSKLDRDNSPLHF.

V usage is TRBV2 and J usage is TRBJ2-3, with 8 bases that match TRBD1. There are 14 residues in the CDR3. Germline V gene sequence: CDR1 SNHLY, CDR2 FYNNEI. The junction had 5 bases not matched to a gene; V was cut back by 8 bases and J by 1 base. CDR3 sequence (DNA): TGTGCCAGCGGACCGGGACAGGGCACAGATACGCAGTATTTT. Translating gives CASGPGQGTDTQYF.

This rearrangement joins TRBV2 to TRBJ1-4, with 7 bases that match TRBD1. Trimming at V came to 6 bases and at J to 5 bases, leaving 9 bases not matched to a gene. Germline CDR1 is SNHLY and CDR2 is FYNNEI. The length of the CDR3 is 15 residues. CDR3 loop: CASSFSGTENEKLFF. For the CDR3, the DNA is TGTGCCAGCAGCTTCTCCGGGACAGAAAATGAAAAACTGTTTTTT. The full variable domain, rest sourced from reference TRBV2 and TRBJ1-4, is EPEVTQTPSHQVTQMGQEVILRCVPISNHLYFYWYRQILGQKVEFLVSFYNNEISEKSEIFDDQFSVERPDGSNFTLKIRSTKLEDSAMYFCASSFSGTENEKLFFGSGTQLSVL.

As regards this clone: At the DNA level, this CDR3 is encoded by other sequences in the same sample as well. CDR3 nucleotide sequence: TGTGCCACCAGCAGAGCGAGCTACAATGAGCAGTTCTTC. Its translation: CATSRASYNEQFF. This sequence joins TRBV15 and TRBJ2-1, with D unclear. Trimming removed 1 base at V and 3 bases at J, with 4 bases between. The CDR3 is 13 residues long. The germline CDR1 and CDR2 sequences are LNHNV and YYDKDF (reference sequence).

The genes are TRBV12-5 and TRBJ2-1, with TRBD2 identical over 9 bases. The CDR3 loop spans 14 amino acids. Germline values: CDR1 LGHNT, CDR2 FRNRAP. Trimming took 5 bases from V and 6 from J; bases not matched to a gene: 5. In nucleotides, the CDR3 is TGTGCTAGTGGTCTAGCGGGACCTTTCAATGAGCAGTTCTTC. Amino acid sequence: CASGLAGPFNEQFF. Complete variable domain (other parts from reference TRBV12-5 and TRBJ2-1): DARVTQTPRHKVTEMGQEVTMRCQPILGHNTVFWYRQTMMQGLELLAYFRNRAPLDDSGMPKDRFSAEMPDATLATLKIQPSEPRDSAVYFCASGLAGPFNEQFFGPGTRLTVL.

The chain carries TRBV6-2 or TRBV6-3 and TRBJ2-3, with 7 bases aligning to TRBD1. After removal of 6 bases from V and 2 bases from J, the junction contained 8 bases not matched to a gene. This CDR3 is built from 15 residues. Per the germline V gene, CDR1 is MNHEY and CDR2 is SVGEGT. CDR3 loop: CASSSRDSVTDTQYF. The DNA for the CDR3 is TGTGCCAGCAGCTCCCGGGACAGCGTCACAGATACGCAGTATTTT.

This sequence joins TRBV24-1 and TRBJ2-3; 9 bases fit TRBD2. Germline V gene sequence: CDR1 KGHDR, CDR2 SFDVKD. J was trimmed by 2 bases and V by 1 base; bases with no gene match: 9. CDR3 length equals 18 residues. The CDR3 DNA reads TGTGCCACCAGTGATTTTCGGCGGCGGGAGGGATTCACAGATACGCAGTATTTT. Protein product: CATSDFRRREGFTDTQYF.

The chain couples TRBV6-5 to TRBJ1-2; 8 bases fit TRBD1. Trimming took 4 bases from V and 5 from J; bases not matched to a gene: 6. Germline V gene data show CDR1 as MNHEY and CDR2 as SVGAGI. This CDR3 region has 14 residues. CDR3 sequence: CASSSGQGYYGYTF. The CDR3 region has the DNA TGTGCCAGCAGTTCAGGACAGGGATATTATGGCTACACCTTC.

This sequence joins TRBV19 and TRBJ1-1; D call uncertain. Trimming left V 3 bases short and J 2 bases short, with 10 bases between. The CDR3 loop spans 14 amino acids. Germline CDR1 is LNHDA and CDR2 is SQIVND (reference sequence). CDR3 residues: CASSIGLTNTEAFF. In DNA form, the CDR3 reads TGTGCCAGTAGTATTGGACTTACAAACACTGAAGCTTTCTTT.

This clone was seen a handful of times. This chain uses TRBV11-1 with TRBJ1-5; D is uncertain. The CDR3 sequence is 14 residues long. Germline values: CDR1 SGHAT, CDR2 FQDESV (reference sequence). V lost 4 bases, J lost 5 bases, and 12 bases lay in between. CDR3 residues: CASSSGRGDQPQHF. Here the CDR3 DNA reads TGTGCCAGCAGCTCGGGAAGAGGTGATCAGCCCCAGCATTTT.

J is TRBJ1-6 and V is TRBV30, with no clear D. Germline CDR1 GTSNPN, CDR2 SVGIG (reference sequence). This CDR3 contains 16 residues. V lost 1 base, J lost 4 bases, and 14 bases lay in between. In nucleotides, the CDR3 is TGTGCCTGGAGTGGAGGACTTGGGCCTTATAATTCACCCCTCCACTTT. Translated: CAWSGGLGPYNSPLHF.

The V gene is TRBV3-1 (or the pseudogene TRBV3-2), the J gene TRBJ2-2; maybe TRBD2 (5 bases). Trimming took off 4 bases at V and 6 bases at J, with 18 bases between the two ends. The CDR3 covers 16 residues. Germline-derived CDR1 and CDR2 are LGHDT and YNNKEL (reference sequence). CDR3 in DNA: TGTGCCAGCAGCCCCCCGAGGGCGGGCGTCGCCGGGGAGCTGTTTTTT. It specifies CASSPPRAGVAGELFF.

This clone was recorded a few times. This rearrangement joins TRBV5-1 to TRBJ2-2, with a possible D match to TRBD1 (6 bases). CDR1 is SGHRS, CDR2 YFSETQ, per germline. Trimming pared 0 bases from V and 6 bases from J, leaving 15 bases between. The CDR3 totals 16 residues. The DNA of the CDR3 is TGCGCCAGCAGCTTGGGGGGACACTCCGCGCCCGGGGAGCTGTTTTTT. This encodes CASSLGGHSAPGELFF.

The genes are TRBV5-1 and TRBJ2-1; no firm D call. The ends were cut back, 0 bases at V and 10 bases at J, with 8 bases in the middle. The CDR3 spans 12 residues. Germline V gene sequence: CDR1 SGHRS, CDR2 YFSETQ. The CDR3 reads CASSLVVREQFF. Written as DNA, the CDR3 is TGCGCCAGCAGCTTGGTGGTCAGGGAGCAGTTCTTC.